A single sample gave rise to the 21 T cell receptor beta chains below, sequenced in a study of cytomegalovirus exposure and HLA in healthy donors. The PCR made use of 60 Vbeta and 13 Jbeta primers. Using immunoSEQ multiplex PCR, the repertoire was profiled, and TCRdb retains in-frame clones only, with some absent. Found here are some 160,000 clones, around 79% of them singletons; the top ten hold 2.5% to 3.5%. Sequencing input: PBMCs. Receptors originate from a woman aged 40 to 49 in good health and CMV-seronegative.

The CDR3 nucleotides read TGTGCCAGCTCACCACGAGGTACCGGGGTAGCCAAAAACATTCAGTACTTC. This sequence encodes CASSPRGTGVAKNIQYF. This chain connects TRBV18 to TRBJ2-4; maybe TRBD2 (5 bases). Germline V gives CDR1 KGHSH, CDR2 LQKENI. This CDR3 spans 17 amino acids. The ends were cut back, 1 base at V and 0 bases at J, with 13 bases in the middle.

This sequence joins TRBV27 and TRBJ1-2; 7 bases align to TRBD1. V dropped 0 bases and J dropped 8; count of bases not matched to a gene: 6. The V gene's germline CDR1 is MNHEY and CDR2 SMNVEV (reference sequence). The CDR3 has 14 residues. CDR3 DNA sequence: TGTGCCAGCAGTTTATCCGGGACAGCCGCGGGCTACACCTTC. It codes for CASSLSGTAAGYTF.

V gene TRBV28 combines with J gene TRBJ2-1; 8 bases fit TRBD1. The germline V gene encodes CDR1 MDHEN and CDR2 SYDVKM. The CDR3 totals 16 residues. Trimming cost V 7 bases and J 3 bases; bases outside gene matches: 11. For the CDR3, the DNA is TGTGCCAGCATCTCCGCCGGGACAGGAGGCTACAATGAGCAGTTCTTC. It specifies CASISAGTGGYNEQFF.

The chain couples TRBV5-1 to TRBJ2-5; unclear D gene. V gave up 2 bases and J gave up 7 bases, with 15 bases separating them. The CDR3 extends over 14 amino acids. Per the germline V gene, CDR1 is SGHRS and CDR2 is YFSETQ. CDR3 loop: CASSFTTEPRTQYF. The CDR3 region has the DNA TGCGCCAGCAGCTTTACAACAGAGCCCAGGACCCAGTACTTC.

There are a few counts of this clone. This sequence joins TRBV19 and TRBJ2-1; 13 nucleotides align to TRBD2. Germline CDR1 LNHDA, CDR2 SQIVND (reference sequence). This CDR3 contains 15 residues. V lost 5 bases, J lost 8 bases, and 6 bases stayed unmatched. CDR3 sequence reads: CASSELAGGNDEQFF. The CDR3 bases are TGTGCCAGTAGTGAACTAGCGGGGGGGAATGATGAGCAGTTCTTC.

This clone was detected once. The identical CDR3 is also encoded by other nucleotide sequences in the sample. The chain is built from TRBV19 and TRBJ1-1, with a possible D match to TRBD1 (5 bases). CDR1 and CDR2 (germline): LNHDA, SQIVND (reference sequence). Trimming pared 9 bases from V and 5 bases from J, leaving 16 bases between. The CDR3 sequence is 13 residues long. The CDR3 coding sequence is TGTGCCAGCAATCGGGCAGGGAATACTGAAGCTTTCTTT. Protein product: CASNRAGNTEAFF.

The DNA of the CDR3 is TGTGCCAGCACATTCCCCCGGGGAGGGAGGTACTTC. Its protein product is CASTFPRGGRYF. This chain joins TRBV27 and TRBJ2-7; TRBD2 aligns across 7 bases. This CDR3 has 12 residues. The J segment lost 12 bases and the V segment lost 7 bases, leaving 12 bases of the junction unmatched. Germline CDR1 reads MNHEY; CDR2 reads SMNVEV (reference sequence).

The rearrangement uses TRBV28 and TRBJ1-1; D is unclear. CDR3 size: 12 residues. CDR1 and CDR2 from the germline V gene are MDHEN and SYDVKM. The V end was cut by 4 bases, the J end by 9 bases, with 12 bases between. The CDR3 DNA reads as TGTGCCAGCAGTTCCGGGGTAGGTAAAGCTTTCTTT. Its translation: CASSSGVGKAFF.

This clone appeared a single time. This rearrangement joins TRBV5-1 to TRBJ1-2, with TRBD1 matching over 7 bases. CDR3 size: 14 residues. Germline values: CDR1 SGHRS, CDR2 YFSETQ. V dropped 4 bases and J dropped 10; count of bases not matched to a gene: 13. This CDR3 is CASSQLGTDYSYTF. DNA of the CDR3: TGCGCCAGCAGCCAACTAGGGACAGACTATTCCTACACCTTC.

The CDR3 protein is CASRQASGANVLTF. The CDR3 DNA sequence: TGCGCCAGCAGACAGGCCTCTGGGGCCAACGTCCTGACTTTC. The chain combines TRBV5-1 with TRBJ2-6, with D possibly being TRBD1 (5 bases). V lost 5 bases and J lost 0, with 6 bases in between. The CDR3 extends over 14 amino acids. The germline gives CDR1 SGHRS, CDR2 YFSETQ. Full variable domain (remainder filled in from reference TRBV5-1 and TRBJ2-6): KAGVTQTPRYLIKTRGQQVTLSCSPISGHRSVSWYQQTPGQGLQFLFEYFSETQRNKGNFPGRFSGRQFSNSRSEMNVSTLELGDSALYLCASRQASGANVLTFGAGSRLTVL.

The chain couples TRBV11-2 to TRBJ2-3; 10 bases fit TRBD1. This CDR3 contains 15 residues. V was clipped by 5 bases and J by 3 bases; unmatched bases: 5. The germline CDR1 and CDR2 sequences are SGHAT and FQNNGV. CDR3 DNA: TGTGCCAGCAGCATCGGGACAGGGGAGACAGATACGCAGTATTTT. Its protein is CASSIGTGETDTQYF. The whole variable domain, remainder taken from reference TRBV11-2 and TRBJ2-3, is EAGVAQSPRYKIIEKRQSVAFWCNPISGHATLYWYQQILGQGPKLLIQFQNNGVVDDSQLPKDRFSAERLKGVDSTLKIQPAKLEDSAVYLCASSIGTGETDTQYFGPGTRLTVL.

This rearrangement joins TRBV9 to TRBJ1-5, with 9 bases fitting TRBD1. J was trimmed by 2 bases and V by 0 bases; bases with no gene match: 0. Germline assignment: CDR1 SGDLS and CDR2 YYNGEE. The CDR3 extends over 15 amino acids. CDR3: CASSVGTGGNQPQHF. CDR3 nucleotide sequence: TGTGCCAGCAGCGTAGGGACAGGGGGCAATCAGCCCCAGCATTTT. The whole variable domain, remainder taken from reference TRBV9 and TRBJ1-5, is DSGVTQTPKHLITATGQRVTLRCSPRSGDLSVYWYQQSLDQGLQFLIQYYNGEERAKGNILERFSAQQFPDLHSELNLSSLELGDSALYFCASSVGTGGNQPQHFGDGTRLSIL.

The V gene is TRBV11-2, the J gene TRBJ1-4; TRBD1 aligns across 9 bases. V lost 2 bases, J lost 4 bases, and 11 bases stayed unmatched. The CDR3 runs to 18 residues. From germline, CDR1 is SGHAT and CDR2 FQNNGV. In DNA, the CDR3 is TGTGCCAGCAGCTTAATTAACAGGGGGCGGACGTTTAATGAAAAACTGTTTTTT. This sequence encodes CASSLINRGRTFNEKLFF.

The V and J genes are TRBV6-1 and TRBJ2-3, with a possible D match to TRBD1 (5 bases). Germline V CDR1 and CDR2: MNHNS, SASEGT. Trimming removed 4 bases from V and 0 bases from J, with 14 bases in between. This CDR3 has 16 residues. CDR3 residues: CASSGTGDSSTDTQYF. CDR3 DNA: TGTGCCAGCAGTGGCACAGGTGACTCTAGCACAGATACGCAGTATTTT.

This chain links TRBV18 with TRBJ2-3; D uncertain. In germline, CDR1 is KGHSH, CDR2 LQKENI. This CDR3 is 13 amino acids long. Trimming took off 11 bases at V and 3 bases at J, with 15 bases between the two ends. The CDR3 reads CAGALQRTDTQYF. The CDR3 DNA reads TGTGCCGGCGCCCTCCAGAGGACAGATACGCAGTATTTT.

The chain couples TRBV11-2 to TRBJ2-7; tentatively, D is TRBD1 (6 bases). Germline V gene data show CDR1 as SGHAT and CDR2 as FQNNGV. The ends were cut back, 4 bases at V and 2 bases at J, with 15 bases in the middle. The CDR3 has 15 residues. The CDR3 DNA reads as TGTGCCAGCAGCTCAATACAGGGCCGACCCTACGAGCAGTACTTC. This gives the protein CASSSIQGRPYEQYF.

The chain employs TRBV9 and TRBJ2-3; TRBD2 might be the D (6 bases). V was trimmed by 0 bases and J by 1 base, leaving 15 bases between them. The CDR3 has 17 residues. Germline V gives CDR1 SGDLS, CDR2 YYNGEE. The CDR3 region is CASSVARENSGTDTQYF. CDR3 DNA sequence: TGTGCCAGCAGCGTAGCACGGGAGAATAGCGGCACAGATACGCAGTATTTT.

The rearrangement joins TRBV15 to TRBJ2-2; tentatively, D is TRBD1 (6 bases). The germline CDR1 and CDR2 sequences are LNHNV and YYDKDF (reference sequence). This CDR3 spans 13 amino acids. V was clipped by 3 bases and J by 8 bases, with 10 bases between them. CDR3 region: CATSRTGDGELFF. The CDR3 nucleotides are TGTGCCACCAGCAGGACAGGAGATGGGGAGCTGTTTTTT.

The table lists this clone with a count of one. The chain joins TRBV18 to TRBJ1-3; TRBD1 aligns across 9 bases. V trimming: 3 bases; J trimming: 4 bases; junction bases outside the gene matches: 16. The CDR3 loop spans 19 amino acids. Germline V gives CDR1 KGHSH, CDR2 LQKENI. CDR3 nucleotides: TGTGCCAGCTCACCGCTCGGGACAGGGACCCCTCTGGGAGGAAACACCATATATTTT. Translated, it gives CASSPLGTGTPLGGNTIYF. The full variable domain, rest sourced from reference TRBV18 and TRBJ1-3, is NAGVMQNPRHLVRRRGQEARLRCSPMKGHSHVYWYRQLPEEGLKFMVYLQKENIIDESGMPKERFSAEFPKEGPSILRIQQVVRGDSAAYFCASSPLGTGTPLGGNTIYFGEGSWLTVV.

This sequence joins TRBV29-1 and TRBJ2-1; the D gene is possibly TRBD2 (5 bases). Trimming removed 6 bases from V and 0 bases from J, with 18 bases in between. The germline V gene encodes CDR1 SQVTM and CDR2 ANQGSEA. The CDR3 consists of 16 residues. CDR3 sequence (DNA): TGCAGCGTCCTCCCCGCCAGTGGGAGCTCCTACAATGAGCAGTTCTTC. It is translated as CSVLPASGSSYNEQFF.

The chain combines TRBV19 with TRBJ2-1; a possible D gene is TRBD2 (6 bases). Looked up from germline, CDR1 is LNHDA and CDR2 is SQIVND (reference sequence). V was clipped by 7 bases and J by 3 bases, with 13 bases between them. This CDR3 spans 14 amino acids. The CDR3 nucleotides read TGTGCCAGTACTTATGGAGGGGTCTACAATGAGCAGTTCTTC. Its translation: CASTYGGVYNEQFF.